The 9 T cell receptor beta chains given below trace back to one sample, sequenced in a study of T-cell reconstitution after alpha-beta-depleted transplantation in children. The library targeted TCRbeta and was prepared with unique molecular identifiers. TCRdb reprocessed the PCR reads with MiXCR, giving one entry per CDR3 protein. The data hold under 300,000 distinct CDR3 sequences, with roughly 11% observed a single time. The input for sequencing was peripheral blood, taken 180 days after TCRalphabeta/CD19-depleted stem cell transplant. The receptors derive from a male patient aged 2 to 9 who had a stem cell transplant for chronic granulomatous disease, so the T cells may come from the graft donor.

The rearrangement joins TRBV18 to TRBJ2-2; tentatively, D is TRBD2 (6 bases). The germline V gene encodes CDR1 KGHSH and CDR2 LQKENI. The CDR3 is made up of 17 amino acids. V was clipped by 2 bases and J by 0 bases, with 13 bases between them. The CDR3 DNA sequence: TGTGCCAGCTCACCATTGTCCGGAGGGGCGAACACCGGGGAGCTGTTTTTT. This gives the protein CASSPLSGGANTGELFF.

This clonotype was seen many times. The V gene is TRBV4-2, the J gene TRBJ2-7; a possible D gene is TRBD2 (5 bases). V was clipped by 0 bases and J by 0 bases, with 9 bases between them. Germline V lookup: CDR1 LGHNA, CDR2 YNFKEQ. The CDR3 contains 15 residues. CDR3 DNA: TGTGCCAGCAGCCAAGACACTGGAGGCTCCTACGAGCAGTACTTC. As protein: CASSQDTGGSYEQYF.

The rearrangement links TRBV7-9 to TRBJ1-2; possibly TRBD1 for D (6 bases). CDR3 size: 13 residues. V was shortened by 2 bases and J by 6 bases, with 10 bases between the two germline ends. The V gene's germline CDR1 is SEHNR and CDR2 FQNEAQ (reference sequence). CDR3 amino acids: CASSLRTEHGYTF. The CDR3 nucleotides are TGTGCCAGCAGCTTACGGACAGAACATGGCTACACCTTC.

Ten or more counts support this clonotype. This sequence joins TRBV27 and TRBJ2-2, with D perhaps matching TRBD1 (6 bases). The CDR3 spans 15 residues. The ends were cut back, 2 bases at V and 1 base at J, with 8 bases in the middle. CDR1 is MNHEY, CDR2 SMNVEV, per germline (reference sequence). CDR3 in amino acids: CASSLRGRNTGELFF. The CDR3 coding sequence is TGTGCCAGCAGTTTAAGGGGGAGGAACACCGGGGAGCTGTTTTTT.

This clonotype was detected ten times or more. The CDR3 spells CASSLEPGTEAFF. The CDR3 bases are TGCGCCAGCAGCTTGGAACCAGGTACTGAAGCTTTCTTT. V is TRBV5-1 and J is TRBJ1-1; D is ambiguous. The CDR3 runs to 13 residues. CDR1 is SGHRS, CDR2 YFSETQ, per germline. Trimming removed 0 bases from V and 5 bases from J, with 8 bases in between.

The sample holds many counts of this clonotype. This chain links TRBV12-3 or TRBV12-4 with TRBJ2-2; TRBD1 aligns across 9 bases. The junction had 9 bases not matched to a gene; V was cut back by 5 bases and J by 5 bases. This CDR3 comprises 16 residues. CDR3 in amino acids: CASSPGQGRSTGELFF. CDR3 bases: TGTGCCAGCAGTCCCGGACAGGGGAGGAGTACCGGGGAGCTGTTTTTT.

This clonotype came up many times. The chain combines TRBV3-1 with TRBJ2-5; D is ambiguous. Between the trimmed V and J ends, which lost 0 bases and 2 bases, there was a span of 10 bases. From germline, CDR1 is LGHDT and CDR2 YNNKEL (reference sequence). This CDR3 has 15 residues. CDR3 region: CASSQDPGPQETQYF. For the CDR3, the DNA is TGTGCCAGCAGCCAAGATCCTGGACCACAAGAGACCCAGTACTTC.

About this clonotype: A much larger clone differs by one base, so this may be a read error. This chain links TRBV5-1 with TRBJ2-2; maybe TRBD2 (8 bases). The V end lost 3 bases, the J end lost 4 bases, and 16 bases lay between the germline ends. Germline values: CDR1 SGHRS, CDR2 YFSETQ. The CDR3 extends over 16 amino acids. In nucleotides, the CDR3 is TGCGCCAGCAGCTCGGGACTAGGGGGCCGCACCGGGGAGCTGTTTTTT. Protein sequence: CASSSGLGGRTGELFF.

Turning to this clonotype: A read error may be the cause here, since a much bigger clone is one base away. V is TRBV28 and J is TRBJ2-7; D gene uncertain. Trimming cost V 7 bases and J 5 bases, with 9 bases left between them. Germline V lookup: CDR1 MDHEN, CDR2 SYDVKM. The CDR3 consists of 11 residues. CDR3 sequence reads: CASTLGNEQYF. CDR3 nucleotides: TGTGCCAGCACCTTGGGGAACGAGCAGTACTTC.